This TCR beta chain appears in the sequencing data of a study of T-cell reconstitution after alpha-beta-depleted transplantation in children. Trimming removed 0 bases from V and 6 bases from J; junction bases left unmatched: 5. The CDR3 extends over 15 amino acids. Germline V gene sequence: CDR1 LGHNA, CDR2 YNFKEQ. Library preparation (for TCRbeta) was performed with unique molecular identifiers. TCRdb redid the calling of the PCR reads with MiXCR, one entry per CDR3 protein. The table includes about 610,000 distinct CDR3 sequences, over 9.5% detected once. This clonotype appeared a few times. The V and J genes are TRBV4-2 and TRBJ1-5, with 7 nucleotides matching TRBD1. This TCR derives from a human donor who donated a stem cell graft to a child with acute myeloid leukemia. The sequences come from PBMCs from the stem cell graft donor, collected from the stem cell graft. CDR3: CASSQEPGGPQPQHF. Here the CDR3 DNA reads TGTGCCAGCAGCCAAGAGCCAGGGGGTCCTCAGCCCCAGCATTTT.